The clone carrying this T cell receptor (beta chain) was observed a single time. Its target is unknown. The data stem from a study of neoadjuvant nivolumab and ipilimumab in lung cancer. Study findings and constraints: TCR richness and clonality were higher in tumors than adjacent uninvolved lung. Pretherapy blood TCR richness correlated positively with resected tumor richness. Only two of four nivolumab-treated tumors gained richness and clonality by surgery.

This CDR3 is built from 16 residues. Germline lookup yields CDR1 MDHEN and CDR2 SYDVKM. V lost 7 bases and J lost 2; bases outside the gene matches: 9. The table came from immunoSEQ multiplex PCR; TCRdb's copy has only in-frame clones and leaves some out. There are tens of thousands of clones in the sample; 90% occur only once, and roughly 5% lies in the top ten. This sequence was found in an adult with non-small cell lung cancer. The chain has TRBV28 and TRBJ1-5, with 9 nucleotides matching TRBD1. The material was peripheral blood, obtained after neoadjuvant nivolumab, alone or with ipilimumab, at or shortly before surgery. CDR3 coding DNA: TGTGCCAGCACCCTGTCGCGGGACAGGGGCAATCAGCCCCAGCATTTT. It is translated as CASTLSRDRGNQPQHF. The full variable domain, its missing parts supplied by reference TRBV28 and TRBJ1-5, is DVKVTQSSRYLVKRTGEKVFLECVQDMDHENMFWYRQDPGLGLRLIYFSYDVKMKEKGDIPEGYSVSREKKERFSLILESASTNQTSMYLCASTLSRDRGNQPQHFGDGTRLSIL.